Shown below are 23 T cell receptor beta chains from a single sample sequenced in a study of T cells in Graves' hyperthyroidism and ophthalmopathy. Researchers amplified the TCR beta CDR3 regions from RNA transcripts. Carried out on the TCR CDR3, a first-round RT-PCR used the HTBI primer set. In TCRdb, the multiplex PCR reads were re-called with MiXCR into one record per CDR3 protein. The sample yields a few hundred thousand distinct CDR3 sequences, approximately 23% seen once. Sequencing was carried out using blood. These TCRs come from a man aged 25 to 45 with Graves' ophthalmopathy.

At least ten counts were recorded for this clonotype. This chain joins TRBV30 and TRBJ2-7; D perhaps matches TRBD2 (6 bases). Germline loops: CDR1 GTSNPN, CDR2 SVGIG (reference sequence). This CDR3 is 13 amino acids long. V was cut by 0 bases and J by 6 bases, with 12 bases left in between. DNA of the CDR3: TGTGCCTGGAGTGTCCTAGCGTCGGGCGAGCAGTACTTC. Its translation is CAWSVLASGEQYF.

This clonotype was observed a few times. This sequence joins TRBV9 and TRBJ2-6; D remains ambiguous. CDR1 SGDLS and CDR2 YYNGEE come from the germline V gene. Trimming stripped 3 bases from V and 2 bases from J, with 12 bases between. This CDR3 contains 16 residues. Here the CDR3 reads CASSAPRWAGANVLTF. CDR3 coding DNA: TGTGCCAGCAGCGCCCCCCGCTGGGCTGGGGCCAACGTCCTGACTTTC.

This clonotype was detected only a few times. CDR3 residues: CAWSEGANTGELFF. CDR3 bases: TGTGCCTGGAGTGAAGGAGCGAACACCGGGGAGCTGTTTTTT. The V and J genes are TRBV30 and TRBJ2-2; no definite D call. The CDR3 is 14 amino acids. The germline V gene has CDR1 GTSNPN and CDR2 SVGIG (reference sequence). The ends were cut back, 1 base at V and 0 bases at J, with 6 bases in the middle.

This clonotype has only a few counts. This chain connects TRBV28 to TRBJ1-5; TRBD1 matches 9 bases. The junction had 9 bases not matched to a gene; V was cut back by 5 bases and J by 7 bases. The CDR3 totals 15 residues. Germline V CDR1 and CDR2: MDHEN, SYDVKM. CDR3 bases: TGTGCCAGCAGTGGAGACAGGGGGAAGGGGCAGCCCCAGCATTTT. Protein product: CASSGDRGKGQPQHF.

V and J are TRBV7-2 and TRBJ2-7, with 11 bases that match TRBD2. Germline V gene sequence: CDR1 SGHTA, CDR2 FQGNSA. V shed 2 bases and J 3 bases; nucleotides not matched to a gene: 3. The CDR3 spans 15 residues. Written as DNA, the CDR3 is TGTGCCAGCAGCTTAAATAGCGGGGGGGGCTACGAGCAGTACTTC. Its translation is CASSLNSGGGYEQYF.

This clonotype has a count of ten or more. The chain uses TRBV30 and TRBJ1-1, with D possibly TRBD1 on 5 matching bases. There are 14 residues in the CDR3. Germline V CDR1 and CDR2: GTSNPN, SVGIG (reference sequence). V shed 4 bases and J shed 4 bases, with 16 bases lying between them. The CDR3 region has the DNA TGTGCCTGGATATTGCGGTTGAGGGGCACTGAAGCTTTCTTT. Translated, it gives CAWILRLRGTEAFF.

This clonotype was counted many times. The chain combines TRBV4-2 with TRBJ2-7, with a possible D match to TRBD2 (5 bases). The ends were cut back, 5 bases at V and 3 bases at J, with 14 bases in the middle. The CDR3 extends over 14 amino acids. Per the germline V gene, CDR1 is LGHNA and CDR2 is YNFKEQ. CDR3 region: CASSNAGRLYEQYF. The DNA of the CDR3 is TGTGCCAGCAGCAACGCGGGCCGTCTCTACGAGCAGTACTTC.

The chain combines TRBV30 with TRBJ2-4; 7 nucleotides align to TRBD2. CDR3 length: 16 residues. Germline values: CDR1 GTSNPN, CDR2 SVGIG (reference sequence). V shed 4 bases and J 3 bases; nucleotides not matched to a gene: 12. CDR3 in DNA: TGTGCCTGGACCGCCTCAGGGCTAGCGGTCAAAAACATTCAGTACTTC. Protein product: CAWTASGLAVKNIQYF.

In this sample, this clonotype turned up many times. The chain joins TRBV11-2 to TRBJ1-3, with D uncertain. CDR1 and CDR2 from the germline V gene are SGHAT and FQNNGV. This CDR3 contains 15 residues. Trimming took off 1 base at V and 3 bases at J, with 10 bases between the two ends. In DNA form, the CDR3 reads TGTGCCAGCAGCTTAGTGCAGTACCTTGGAAACACCATATATTTT. This sequence encodes CASSLVQYLGNTIYF.

This clonotype was observed a single time. V is TRBV5-1 and J is TRBJ2-1; tentatively, D is TRBD2 (7 bases). The CDR3 consists of 19 residues. V was clipped by 4 bases and J by 2 bases, with 25 bases between them. The V gene's germline CDR1 is SGHRS and CDR2 YFSETQ. The CDR3 is CASSRTGTSKGRAYNEQFF. The CDR3 DNA sequence: TGCGCCAGCAGCAGAACCGGGACATCAAAGGGGAGGGCCTACAATGAGCAGTTCTTC.

This clonotype appeared many times. The chain joins TRBV3-1 to TRBJ1-1, with unresolved D. The CDR3 spans 12 residues. Germline CDR1 is LGHDT and CDR2 is YNNKEL (reference sequence). The V end was cut by 4 bases, the J end by 7 bases, with 10 bases between. CDR3 sequence (DNA): TGTGCCAGCAGCCGACAAACGAGTGAAGCTTTCTTT. It is translated as CASSRQTSEAFF.

The chain is built from TRBV30 and TRBJ2-4; D gene unclear. There are 12 residues in the CDR3. The germline gives CDR1 GTSNPN, CDR2 SVGIG (reference sequence). V was shortened by 5 bases and J by 2 bases, with 7 bases between the two germline ends. As DNA, the CDR3 is TGTGCCTGGGGGCGGACCAAAAACATTCAGTACTTC. Its protein is CAWGRTKNIQYF.

Points on this clonotype: This may be a read error, as it is one base from a much larger clone. The chain joins TRBV11-2 to TRBJ1-5; 8 bases fit TRBD1. CDR3 size: 15 residues. Per the germline V gene, CDR1 is SGHAT and CDR2 is FQNNGV. The junction had 15 bases not matched to a gene; V was cut back by 10 bases and J by 7 bases. CDR3 coding DNA: TGTGCCAACAGTTCCGGGACAGGCGGCACGCAGCCCCAGCATTTT. Amino acids: CANSSGTGGTQPQHF.

This clonotype occurred a few times. The DNA for the CDR3 is TGTGCCAGCAGCTTACTAGCGGACGCATCCTACGAGCAGTACTTC. Its protein is CASSLLADASYEQYF. V gene TRBV7-2 combines with J gene TRBJ2-7; TRBD2 matches 7 bases. CDR1 is SGHTA, CDR2 FQGNSA, per germline. This CDR3 has 15 residues. The J segment lost 1 base and the V segment lost 2 bases, leaving 5 bases of the junction unmatched.

The V and J genes are TRBV3-1 and TRBJ2-3; 7 bases fit TRBD1. The CDR3 sequence is 17 residues long. Germline V gene lookup returns CDR1 LGHDT and CDR2 YNNKEL (reference sequence). Trimming removed 2 bases from V and 5 bases from J; junction bases left unmatched: 13. DNA for the CDR3: TGTGCCAGCAGCCAAAGGACAGGCGCTCCCCTAGGAGATACGCAGTATTTT. This encodes CASSQRTGAPLGDTQYF.

This clonotype has at least ten counts. The V and J genes are TRBV7-9 and TRBJ2-5; D may be TRBD1 (6 bases). The germline gives CDR1 SEHNR, CDR2 FQNEAQ (reference sequence). This CDR3 is built from 14 residues. Trimming removed 3 bases at V and 6 bases at J, with 14 bases between. CDR3 nucleotide sequence: TGTGCCAGCAGCTTCTCAGGGGCGGTGCAGACCCAGTACTTC. Protein: CASSFSGAVQTQYF.

This clonotype showed up just a few times. The chain uses TRBV6-2 or TRBV6-3 and TRBJ2-7; 7 bases match TRBD2. V lost 4 bases and J lost 2; bases outside the gene matches: 5. Germline CDR1 is MNHEY and CDR2 is SVGEGT. This CDR3 is 14 amino acids long. The CDR3 region is CASSFNSGPYEQYF. As DNA, the CDR3 is TGTGCCAGCAGTTTTAATAGCGGGCCCTACGAGCAGTACTTC.

V usage is TRBV29-1 and J usage is TRBJ2-1; D is undetermined. The CDR3 runs 13 residues. V gave up 3 bases and J gave up 0 bases, with 6 bases separating them. Per the germline V gene, CDR1 is SQVTM and CDR2 is ANQGSEA. CDR3 DNA sequence: TGCAGCGTTGACGTCTACTCCTACAATGAGCAGTTCTTC. It translates to CSVDVYSYNEQFF.

This clonotype was recorded a few times. J is TRBJ2-1 and V is TRBV19, with 10 bases lining up with TRBD2. After removal of 6 bases from V and 0 bases from J, the junction contained 8 bases not matched to a gene. This CDR3 comprises 17 residues. The germline gives CDR1 LNHDA, CDR2 SQIVND (reference sequence). CDR3 DNA sequence: TGTGCCAGTAGATCGAGCGGGAGGGTGAGCTCCTACAATGAGCAGTTCTTC. The encoded protein is CASRSSGRVSSYNEQFF.

This clonotype was recorded a few times. The rearrangement links TRBV11-2 to TRBJ1-1, with 7 positions matching TRBD1. J was trimmed by 0 bases and V by 5 bases; bases with no gene match: 6. Germline CDR1 SGHAT, CDR2 FQNNGV. The CDR3 runs to 15 residues. The CDR3 bases are TGTGCCAGCAGCACCCAGGGACAGCTGAACACTGAAGCTTTCTTT. Its protein is CASSTQGQLNTEAFF.

This clonotype has more than one count but fewer than ten. The V gene is TRBV18, the J gene TRBJ1-3; D gene uncertain. V was cut by 3 bases and J by 2 bases, with 11 bases left in between. CDR3 length equals 15 residues. CDR1 and CDR2 from the germline V gene are KGHSH and LQKENI. Written as DNA, the CDR3 is TGTGCCAGCTCACCTAGGGATATCGCTGGAAACACCATATATTTT. Amino acid sequence: CASSPRDIAGNTIYF.

This clonotype was recorded a few times. The chain combines TRBV29-1 with TRBJ2-2, with D possibly matching TRBD1 (6 bases). The CDR3 is 17 amino acids. The germline V and J ends were trimmed by 4 bases and 2 bases, with 20 bases remaining between them. Per germline, CDR1 SQVTM and CDR2 ANQGSEA. The CDR3 is CSVGGGWSSANTGELFF. The DNA for the CDR3 is TGCAGCGTTGGAGGGGGTTGGAGTTCCGCTAACACCGGGGAGCTGTTTTTT.

The sample holds many counts of this clonotype. The chain is built from TRBV6-5 and TRBJ2-7, with 7 bases identical to TRBD2. The CDR3 is 15 residues long. The trim removed 0 bases at V and 4 bases at J, leaving 6 bases unmatched. CDR1 and CDR2 (germline): MNHEY, SVGAGI. Here the CDR3 reads CASSYSNGGGYEQYF. As DNA, the CDR3 is TGTGCCAGCAGTTACTCGAATGGGGGGGGGTACGAGCAGTACTTC.